The 9 T cell receptor beta chains below were found in one sample sequenced in a study of shared clonotypes between healthy human individuals. Some clones are missing from TCRdb's copy, which holds only in-frame ones; the method was immunoSEQ multiplex PCR. The sample has about 2 million clones, approximately 95% seen once. Naive CD8 populations comprised CD45RO-negative cells positively selected for CCR7, excluding terminally differentiated effector memory CD45RA+ cells. The sample was naive CD8+ T cells sorted from blood. The receptors shown here come from a man aged 18-30 years in good health.

Notes on this clone: This sample includes further DNA sequences coding for the same CDR3. The chain has TRBV7-9 and TRBJ2-7, with TRBD1 as a possible D gene (5 bases). Trimming cost V 4 bases and J 4 bases, with 11 bases left between them. CDR1 is SEHNR, CDR2 FQNEAQ, per germline (reference sequence). This CDR3 is 13 amino acids long. DNA for the CDR3: TGTGCCAGCAGCTCCCCCCAGGGTTACGAGCAGTACTTC. This codes for CASSSPQGYEQYF. The complete variable domain, with remaining parts taken from reference TRBV7-9 and TRBJ2-7, reads DTGVSQNPRHKITKRGQNVTFRCDPISEHNRLYWYRQTLGQGPEFLTYFQNEAQLEKSRLLSDRFSAERPKGSFSTLEIQRTEQGDSAMYLCASSSPQGYEQYFGPGTRLTVT.

The chain joins TRBV9 to TRBJ2-5; TRBD2 matches at 10 bases. Germline CDR1 is SGDLS and CDR2 is YYNGEE. V was clipped by 4 bases and J by 7 bases; unmatched bases: 13. The CDR3 loop spans 16 amino acids. The DNA of the CDR3 is TGTGCCAGCAGCAATACTTTAGCGGGGGGTATCGGGACCCAGTACTTC. This translates into CASSNTLAGGIGTQYF.

The rearrangement links TRBV2 to TRBJ2-4, with D tentatively TRBD2 (6 bases). V lost 8 bases and J 0 bases, leaving 11 bases between the germline ends. The CDR3 totals 14 residues. Germline V CDR1 and CDR2: SNHLY, FYNNEI. CDR3 DNA sequence: TGTGCCAGCTTAGCGGAGCTAGCCAAAAACATTCAGTACTTC. The encoded protein is CASLAELAKNIQYF.

This sequence joins TRBV6-5 and TRBJ1-1, with D unresolved. The CDR3 contains 13 residues. V was cut by 7 bases and J by 6 bases, with 15 bases left in between. Germline V gene data show CDR1 as MNHEY and CDR2 as SVGAGI. CDR3 DNA sequence: TGTGCCAGCATTGGGGAGTCATACGCTGAAGCTTTCTTT. This codes for CASIGESYAEAFF.

The gene calls are TRBV6-5 and TRBJ1-4; 8 nucleotides align to TRBD1. Losses at the gene ends were 2 bases for V and 5 bases for J; bases not matched to a gene: 4. Germline V gene sequence: CDR1 MNHEY, CDR2 SVGAGI. This CDR3 is 15 amino acids long. CDR3 loop: CASSYTGGQNEKLFF. The CDR3 nucleotides read TGTGCCAGCAGTTACACAGGGGGACAGAATGAAAAACTGTTTTTT.

The V call is TRBV1, the J call TRBJ1-6; TRBD1 is the table's D call, not checked against the DNA. TRBV1 counts as a pseudogene. The CDR3 extends over 17 amino acids. CDR3: CTSSQNRTGGGDSPLHF. CDR3 nucleotide sequence: TGCACCAGCAGCCAAAACCGAACAGGGGGCGGCGATTCACCCCTCCACTTT.

This clone showed up just once. The germline gene is not matched at one end of the junction; a read error may be the cause. The chain carries TRBV7-7 and TRBJ2-5; D might be TRBD2 (6 bases). The germline V gene encodes CDR1 SSHAT and CDR2 FNYEAQ (reference sequence). The CDR3 covers 16 residues. In DNA form, the CDR3 reads TGTGCTAGCAGCCTATATCCCGGGGGTACCAAAGAGACCCAGTACTTC. It translates to CASSLYPGGTKETQYF.

About this clone itself: Distinct nucleotide sequences in the sample also encode this CDR3. The chain carries TRBV6-1 and TRBJ2-7; D is uncertain. Trimming left V 1 base short and J 1 base short, with 8 bases between. The CDR3 sequence is 14 residues long. Germline V gives CDR1 MNHNS, CDR2 SASEGT. The CDR3 nucleotides are TGTGCCAGCAGTGAAGTCGGTCCATCCTACGAGCAGTACTTC. This codes for CASSEVGPSYEQYF.

Written as DNA, the CDR3 is TGTGCCAGCTCACCACCGTCTTCCGGGACAGAGTACACCGGGGAGCTGTTTTTT. Its protein product is CASSPPSSGTEYTGELFF. The rearrangement joins TRBV18 to TRBJ2-2; 7 nucleotides align to TRBD1. V shed 0 bases and J 3 bases; nucleotides not matched to a gene: 10. The germline V gene has CDR1 KGHSH and CDR2 LQKENI. This CDR3 is 18 amino acids long.